This T cell receptor beta chain is from a study of T-cell memory formation after mild COVID-19. Study-wide results and caveats: Mainly in CM and EM were contracting CD4+ clones; CD8+ were in EMRA.

This clonotype was seen only a few times. Its antigen is still unknown. Constant-segment primers served in 5'RACE that generated TCR alpha and TCR beta cDNA libraries bearing sample barcodes and UMIs. TCRdb ran MiXCR on the 5' RACE reads and lists one entry per CDR3 protein. The sample has fewer than 250,000 distinct CDR3 sequences; about 10% are singletons. Trimming shortened V by 2 bases and J by 2 bases, and 8 bases separated the two germline ends. Germline CDR1 is SGHRS and CDR2 is YFSETQ. The CDR3 consists of 13 residues. This TCR was recovered from a man between 18 and 35 years old who had mild COVID-19 (a few samples of this study predate the infection). Cell type and time point are not known. The specimen was PBMCs or a T cell subset sorted from them (not recorded which). The chain employs TRBV5-1 and TRBJ2-7, with D possibly being TRBD1 (5 bases). The CDR3 region is CASSFQGTYEQYF. The CDR3 DNA sequence: TGCGCCAGCAGCTTCCAGGGTACCTACGAGCAGTACTTC.